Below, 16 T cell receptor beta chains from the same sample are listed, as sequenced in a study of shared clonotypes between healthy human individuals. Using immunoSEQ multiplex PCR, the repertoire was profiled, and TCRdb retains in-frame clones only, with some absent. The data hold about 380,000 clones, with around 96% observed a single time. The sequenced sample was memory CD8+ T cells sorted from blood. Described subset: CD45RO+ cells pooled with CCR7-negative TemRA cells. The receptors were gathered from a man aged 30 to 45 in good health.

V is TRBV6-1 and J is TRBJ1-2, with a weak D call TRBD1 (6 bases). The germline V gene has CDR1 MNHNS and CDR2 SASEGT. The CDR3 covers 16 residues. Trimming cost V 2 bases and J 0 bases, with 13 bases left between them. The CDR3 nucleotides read TGTGCCAGCAGTGAACAGGACAGACGGCCTAACTATGGCTACACCTTC. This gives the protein CASSEQDRRPNYGYTF.

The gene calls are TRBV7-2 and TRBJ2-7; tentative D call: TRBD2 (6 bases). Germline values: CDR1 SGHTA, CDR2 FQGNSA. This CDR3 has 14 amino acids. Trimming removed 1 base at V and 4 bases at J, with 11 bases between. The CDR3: CASSLVGTGYEQYF. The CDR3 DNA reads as TGTGCCAGCAGCTTAGTAGGGACTGGATACGAGCAGTACTTC.

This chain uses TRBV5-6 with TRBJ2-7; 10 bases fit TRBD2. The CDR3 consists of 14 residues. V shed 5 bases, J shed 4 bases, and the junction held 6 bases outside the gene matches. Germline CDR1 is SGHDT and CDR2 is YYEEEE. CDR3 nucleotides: TGTGCCAGCAGGAAGCGGGAGGGCCGGTACGAGCAGTACTTC. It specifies CASRKREGRYEQYF. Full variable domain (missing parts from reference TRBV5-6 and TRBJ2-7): DAGVTQSPTHLIKTRGQQVTLRCSPKSGHDTVSWYQQALGQGPQFIFQYYEEEERQRGNFPDRFSGHQFPNYSSELNVNALLLGDSALYLCASRKREGRYEQYFGPGTRLTVT.

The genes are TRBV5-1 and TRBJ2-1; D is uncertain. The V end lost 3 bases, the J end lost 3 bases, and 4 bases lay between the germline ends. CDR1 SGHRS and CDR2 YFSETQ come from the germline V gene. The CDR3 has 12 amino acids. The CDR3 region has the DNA TGCGCCAGCAGCTGGGACTACAATGAGCAGTTCTTC. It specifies CASSWDYNEQFF.

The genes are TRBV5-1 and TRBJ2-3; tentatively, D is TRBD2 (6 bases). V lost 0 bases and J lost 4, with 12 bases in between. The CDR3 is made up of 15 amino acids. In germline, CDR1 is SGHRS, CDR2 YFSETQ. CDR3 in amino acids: CASSLGLAASDTQYF. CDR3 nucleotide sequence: TGCGCCAGCAGCTTGGGATTAGCGGCATCAGATACGCAGTATTTT.

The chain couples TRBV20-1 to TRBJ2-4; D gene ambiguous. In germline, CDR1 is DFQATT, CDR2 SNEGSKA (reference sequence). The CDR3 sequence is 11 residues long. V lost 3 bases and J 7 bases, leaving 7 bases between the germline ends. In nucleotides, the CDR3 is TGCAGTGCTAGTGGCCGGAACATTCAGTACTTC. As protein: CSASGRNIQYF.

CDR3 loop: CASSPPVNQPSYNEQFF. CDR3 nucleotides: TGTGCCAGCTCACCACCGGTTAACCAACCCTCCTACAATGAGCAGTTCTTC. V is TRBV18 and J is TRBJ2-1; D gene ambiguous. The germline V and J ends were trimmed by 0 bases and 0 bases, with 12 bases remaining between them. The CDR3 extends over 17 amino acids. Looked up from germline, CDR1 is KGHSH and CDR2 is LQKENI.

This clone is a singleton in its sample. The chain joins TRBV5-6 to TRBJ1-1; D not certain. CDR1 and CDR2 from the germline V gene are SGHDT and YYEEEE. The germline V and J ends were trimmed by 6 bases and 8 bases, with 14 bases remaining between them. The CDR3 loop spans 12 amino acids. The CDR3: CASTLGKNEAFF. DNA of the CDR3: TGTGCCAGCACCTTAGGGAAAAACGAAGCTTTCTTT.

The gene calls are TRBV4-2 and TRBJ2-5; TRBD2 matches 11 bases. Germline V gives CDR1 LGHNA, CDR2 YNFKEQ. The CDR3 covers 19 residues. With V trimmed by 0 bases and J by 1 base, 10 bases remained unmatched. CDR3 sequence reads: CASSQELAGALGFQETQYF. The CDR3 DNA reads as TGTGCCAGCAGCCAAGAACTAGCGGGAGCCCTTGGATTCCAAGAGACCCAGTACTTC.

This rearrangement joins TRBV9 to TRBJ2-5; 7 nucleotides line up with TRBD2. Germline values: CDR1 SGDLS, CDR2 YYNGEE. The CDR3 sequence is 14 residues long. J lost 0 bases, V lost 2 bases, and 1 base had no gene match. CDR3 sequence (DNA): TGTGCCAGCAGCGTGAGCGGGAACCAAGAGACCCAGTACTTC. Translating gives CASSVSGNQETQYF.

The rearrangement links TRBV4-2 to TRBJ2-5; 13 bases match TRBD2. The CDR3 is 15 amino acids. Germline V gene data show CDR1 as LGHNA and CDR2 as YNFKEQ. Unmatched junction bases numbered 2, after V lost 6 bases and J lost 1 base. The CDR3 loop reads CASRGLAGTQETQYF. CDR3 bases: TGTGCCAGCAGGGGACTAGCGGGAACCCAAGAGACCCAGTACTTC.

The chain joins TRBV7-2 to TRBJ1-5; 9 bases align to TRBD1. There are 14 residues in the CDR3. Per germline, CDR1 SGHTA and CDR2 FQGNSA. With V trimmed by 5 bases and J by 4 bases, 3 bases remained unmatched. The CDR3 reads CASSRDRGNQPQHF. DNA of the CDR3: TGTGCCAGCAGCCGAGACAGGGGGAATCAGCCCCAGCATTTT. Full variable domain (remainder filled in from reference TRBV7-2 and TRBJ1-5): GAGVSQSPSNKVTEKGKDVELRCDPISGHTALYWYRQSLGQGLEFLIYFQGNSAPDKSGLPSDRFSAERTGGSVSTLTIQRTQQEDSAVYLCASSRDRGNQPQHFGDGTRLSIL.

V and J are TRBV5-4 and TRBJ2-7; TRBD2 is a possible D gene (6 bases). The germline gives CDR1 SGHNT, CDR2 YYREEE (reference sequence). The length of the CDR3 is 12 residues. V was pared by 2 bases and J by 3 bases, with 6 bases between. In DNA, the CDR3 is TGTGCCAGCAGCTTTAGCGGCTACGAGCAGTACTTC. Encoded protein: CASSFSGYEQYF.

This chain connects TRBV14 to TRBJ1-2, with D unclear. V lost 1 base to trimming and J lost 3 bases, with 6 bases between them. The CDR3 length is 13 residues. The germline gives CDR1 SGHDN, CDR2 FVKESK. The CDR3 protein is CASSQVRHYGYTF. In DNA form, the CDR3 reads TGTGCCAGCAGCCAAGTAAGACACTATGGCTACACCTTC.

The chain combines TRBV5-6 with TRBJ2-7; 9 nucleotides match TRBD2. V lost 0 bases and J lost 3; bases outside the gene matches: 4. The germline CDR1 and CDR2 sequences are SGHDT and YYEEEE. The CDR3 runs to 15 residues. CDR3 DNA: TGTGCCAGCAGCTTGGAGACTAGCGGCATCTACGAGCAGTACTTC. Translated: CASSLETSGIYEQYF.

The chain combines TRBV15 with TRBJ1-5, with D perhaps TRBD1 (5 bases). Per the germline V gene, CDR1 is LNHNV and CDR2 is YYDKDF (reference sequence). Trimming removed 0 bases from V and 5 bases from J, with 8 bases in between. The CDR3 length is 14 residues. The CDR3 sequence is CATSRETAYQPQHF. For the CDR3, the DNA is TGTGCCACCAGCAGAGAGACAGCGTATCAGCCCCAGCATTTT. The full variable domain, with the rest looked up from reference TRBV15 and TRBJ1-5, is DAMVIQNPRYQVTQFGKPVTLSCSQTLNHNVMYWYQQKSSQAPKLLFHYYDKDFNNEADTPDNFQSRRPNTSFCFLDIRSPGLGDTAMYLCATSRETAYQPQHFGDGTRLSIL.